Below, 21 T cell receptor delta chains from the same sample are listed, as sequenced in a study of γδ T cells in repeated Plasmodium falciparum infection. Gammadelta T cells were flow-sorted from PBMC into Vgamma9/Vdelta2+ and Vdelta2-negative populations for bulk analysis. TCRdb ran CATT on the multiplex PCR reads. The table has approximately 60,000 delta-chain clones, over 1.5% seen once. The sequenced sample consisted of gamma-delta T cells from blood. The receptors stem from a pool of human donors (malaria-infected and uninfected, not separated).

This clone was seen a handful of times. It differs at one base from a far larger clone, so likely a read error. Other DNA sequences of this sample code for an identical CDR3. The chain links TRDV1 to TRDJ1; perhaps TRDD3 as D (6 bases). Because TCRdb records no J gene, it was assigned here through a match of the DNA to germline. There are 22 residues in the CDR3. Germline assignment: CDR1 TSWWSYY and CDR2 QGS. CDR3 protein: CALNNLREASWSGDGGTDKLIF. CDR3 DNA sequence: TGTGCTCTTAACAATTTAAGGGAGGCCTCCTGGAGCGGGGATGGAGGGACCGACAAACTCATCTTT.

This clone was seen many times. TCRdb has a much larger clone's protein, which differs at residue 6 from the translation of this DNA, likely because of a read error; what is shown is the protein translated from the DNA. The chain couples TRDV1 to TRDJ1; 8 bases line up with TRDD3. The J gene, missing from TCRdb, was assigned here through DNA to germline matching. In germline, CDR1 is TSWWSYY, CDR2 QGS. The V gene end was trimmed by 1 base and the J gene end by 0 bases; junction bases not matched to a gene: 31. This CDR3 contains 25 residues. This chain's CDR3 is CALGEPGPPLGPLDWGELYTDKLIF. CDR3 in DNA: TGTGCTCTTGGGGAACCAGGACCCCCCTTAGGGCCCCTCGACTGGGGGGAATTGTACACCGATAAACTCATCTTT.

Only a few counts were recorded for this clone. This probably arose from a read error, given a far larger clone one base away. The sample carries other DNA sequences with the same CDR3. This chain joins TRDV2 and TRDJ1; 8 bases agree with TRDD3. CDR1 is GEAIGNYY, CDR2 EKD, per germline. V shed 1 base, J shed 11 bases, and the junction held 17 bases outside the gene matches. The CDR3 consists of 16 residues. The DNA for the CDR3 is TGTGCCTGTGACACTCTTACTGGGGGTCCAGACTTCATGCTCATCTTT. It codes for CACDTLTGGPDFMLIF.

A remark on this clone: For this DNA, TCRdb reports the protein of a much larger clone, which diverges at residue 12, most likely from a read error; the protein presented here is translated directly from the DNA. V usage is TRDV2 and J usage is TRDJ1; 8 bases fit TRDD3. This CDR3 comprises 16 residues. Germline CDR1 and CDR2: GEAIGNYY and EKD. The CDR3 reads CACVSTGGLYTNKLIF. The CDR3 DNA follows: TGTGCCTGTGTCAGTACTGGGGGGTTGTACACCAATAAACTCATCTTT.

The table lists this clone with a few counts. TCRdb lists the protein of a much larger clone for this DNA, which differs at residue 17, so this is likely a read error; the protein given here is translated from the DNA itself. V usage is TRDV1 and J usage is TRDJ1; 7 nucleotides align to TRDD3. No J gene is reported in TCRdb; it was inferred here by comparing the DNA with germline. Germline V lookup: CDR1 TSWWSYY, CDR2 QGS. Trimming took 0 bases from V and 9 from J; bases not matched to a gene: 28. The CDR3 has 21 amino acids. Here the CDR3 reads CALGELAPRPSVWGSLSQLIF. The CDR3 region has the DNA TGTGCTCTTGGGGAACTAGCCCCTCGGCCTTCAGTCTGGGGGTCCCTGTCCCAACTCATCTTT.

This clone occurred many times. One base separates it from a far larger clone, so it is likely a read error. This CDR3 is also generated by other DNA sequences in the sample. The genes are TRDV1 and TRDJ1, with 12 bases matching TRDD3. The V gene's germline CDR1 is TSWWSYY and CDR2 QGS. This CDR3 is built from 17 residues. The CDR3 is CALGEEGLLGDTIRLIF. In DNA, the CDR3 is TGTGCCCTTGGGGAAGAGGGTCTACTGGGGGATACCATAAGACTCATCTTT.

On this clone: This likely came from a read error, as a far larger clone is one base away. Other DNA sequences in this specimen translate into the identical CDR3. This rearrangement joins TRDV1 to TRDJ1; D unclear. Since TCRdb gives no J gene, matching the DNA to germline was used here to assign it. The CDR3 runs 17 residues. Germline CDR1 is TSWWSYY and CDR2 is QGS. With 3 bases removed from V and 3 bases from J, the gap between germline ends came to 20 bases. The CDR3: CALGDLHRNGLADKLIF. The CDR3 nucleotides are TGTGCTCTTGGGGACCTCCACCGCAATGGGCTAGCCGATAAACTCATCTTT.

A remark on this clone: Translating this DNA gives a protein that differs at residue 15 from the TCRdb one, which belongs to a much larger clone; a read error is likely, and the protein shown is this translation. This chain connects TRDV1 to TRDJ1; no clear D. The J gene was missing in TCRdb and was found by matching the end of the DNA to germline. The CDR3 is 20 amino acids. The germline CDR1 and CDR2 sequences are TSWWSYY and QGS. V was trimmed by 2 bases and J by 4 bases, leaving 29 bases between them. Here the CDR3 DNA reads TGTGCTCTTGGGGAAAGACAAACCCCAGGAGTACTTCTCCACATCGATAAACTCATCTTT. Translated, it gives CALGERQTPGVLLHIDKLIF.

This clone was detected a few times. This likely traces to a read error, being one base from a far larger clone. In the same sample, other DNA sequences code for this CDR3. The V and J genes are TRDV1 and TRDJ3; TRDD3 agrees at 11 bases. CDR1 and CDR2 (germline): TSWWSYY, QGS. The V and J ends lost 5 bases and 4 bases, in that order; junction bases with no gene match: 19. The CDR3 is made up of 22 amino acids. The CDR3: CALGRTWGIRVSSSWDTRQMFF. DNA for the CDR3: TGTGCTCTTGGGCGAACGTGGGGGATACGCGTTTCGAGCTCTTGGGACACCCGACAGATGTTTTTC.

Note on this clone: TCRdb assigns this DNA the protein of a much larger clone, which departs from its translation at residue 15; this likely reflects a read error, and the protein shown comes from translating the DNA. This rearrangement joins TRDV3 to TRDJ1; 13 bases map to TRDD3. The germline gives CDR1 TVYSNPD, CDR2 GDNSRS (reference sequence). The ends lost 1 base at V and 1 base at J; junction bases unmatched: 21. The CDR3 is 21 amino acids. CDR3 in DNA: TGTGCCTTTACTAGACCCGAACCCTCTACTGGGGGATACGCGAGCACCGATAAACTCATCTTT. Amino acid sequence: CAFTRPEPSTGGYASTDKLIF.

This clone has a count of ten or more. A far bigger clonotype differs at one base, so this is likely a read error. The J segment was not called; the V segment is TRDV1; the D call TRDD3 from the table was never checked on the DNA. Germline CDR1 is TSWWSYY and CDR2 is QGS. This CDR3 has 22 amino acids. The CDR3: CALGDLSSYGLLGDRNTDKLIF. The CDR3 nucleotides read TGTGCTCTTGGGGACCTTTCCTCCTACGGGTTACTGGGGGATAGGAACACCGATAAGCTCATCTTT.

The sample holds many counts of this clone. This chain joins TRDV1 and TRDJ1; 9 bases align to TRDD2. CDR3 length equals 23 residues. V dropped 3 bases and J dropped 3; count of bases not matched to a gene: 29. Per germline, CDR1 TSWWSYY and CDR2 QGS. CDR3 coding DNA: TGTGCTCTTGGGGATTCGGCCTTCCTACGAGTGGGGCCATTCCTGGGTATGGCCGATAAACTCATCTTT. As protein: CALGDSAFLRVGPFLGMADKLIF.

This clone was seen a few times. This sequence is one base from a far larger clone and is likely a read error. The same CDR3 is also encoded by other DNA sequences in this sample. This sequence joins TRDV1 and TRDJ1; D perhaps matches TRDD3 (6 bases). TCRdb supplies no J gene; here it was assigned by aligning the nucleotide sequence to germline. Germline assignment: CDR1 TSWWSYY and CDR2 QGS. CDR3 length: 18 amino acids. Here the CDR3 DNA reads TGTGCTCTTGGGGAACAACTACGATGGGGATCGTACACCGACAAACTCATCTTT. Its translation: CALGEQLRWGSYTDKLIF.

Concerning this clone: With a far larger clone one base away, a read error is the likely cause. This same CDR3 is encoded by further DNA sequences in the sample. V gene TRDV3 combines with J gene TRDJ1; 7 positions agree with TRDD2. Germline CDR1 and CDR2: TVYSNPD and GDNSRS (reference sequence). This CDR3 is built from 19 residues. CDR3 bases: TGTGCCTTTTCCGTCTACCATTTCCTACGCGGCTGGGAAACCGACAAACTCATCTTT. Amino acid sequence: CAFSVYHFLRGWETDKLIF.

This clone was recorded at least ten times. The TCRdb protein comes from a much larger clone and disagrees with this DNA's translation at residue 5, likely due to a read error; the protein given here is derived from the DNA. This rearrangement joins TRDV2 to TRDJ1; the match to TRDD3 covers 10 bases. V lost 3 bases, J lost 1 base, and 7 bases stayed unmatched. The length of the CDR3 is 16 residues. From germline, CDR1 is GEAIGNYY and CDR2 EKD. The CDR3 DNA reads TGTGCCTGTGACCACAACTGGGGGATTGCCACCGATAAACTCATCTTT. Translated, it gives CACDHNWGIATDKLIF.

This clone was seen repeatedly, ten times or more. The protein in TCRdb stems from a much larger clone and differs at residue 7 from this DNA's translation, likely a read error; here the protein is translated from the DNA. V gene TRDV3 combines with J gene TRDJ1, with 7 bases matching TRDD2. Assignment of the J gene here rests on matching the DNA to germline, because TCRdb gives none. Trimming cost V 3 bases and J 10 bases; bases outside gene matches: 41. This CDR3 comprises 22 residues. Germline V gene lookup returns CDR1 TVYSNPD and CDR2 GDNSRS (reference sequence). CDR3 sequence: CAFNHLPPPSVLSNIGGWRLIF. For the CDR3, the DNA is TGTGCCTTCAATCACCTTCCTCCTCCGTCGGTACTCTCAAATATCGGAGGTTGGAGACTCATCTTT.

There are many counts of this clone. The amino acid sequence in TCRdb belongs to a much larger clone and departs from this DNA's translation at residue 5, likely a sequencing read error; the sequence shown is translated from the DNA. J is TRDJ1 and V is TRDV2; 10 positions agree with TRDD3. The length of the CDR3 is 18 residues. V was pared by 3 bases and J by 2 bases, with 14 bases of the junction left unmatched. CDR1 and CDR2 (germline): GEAIGNYY, EKD. Written as DNA, the CDR3 is TGTGCCTGTGACGAGGGGGATACGGCCACATCGCAGACCGATAAACTCATCTTT. Amino acid sequence: CACDEGDTATSQTDKLIF.

This clone was observed a handful of times. A far larger clone is one base from this, pointing to a likely read error. The same CDR3 is also encoded by other DNA sequences in this sample. This chain joins TRDV1 and TRDJ1; TRDD2 or TRDD3 may be the D gene (9 bases each). Germline V gives CDR1 TSWWSYY, CDR2 QGS. The CDR3 is 26 amino acids. V was cut by 2 bases and J by 1 base, with 44 bases left in between. CDR3: CALGEAGPSYGRSTGGPRWVTDKLIF. Written as DNA, the CDR3 is TGTGCTCTTGGGGAAGCGGGGCCTTCCTACGGGAGGAGCACTGGGGGACCCCGTTGGGTCACCGATAAACTCATCTTT.

In this sample, this clone turned up a few times. TCRdb assigns this DNA the protein of a much larger clone, which departs from its translation at residue 10; this likely reflects a read error, and the protein shown comes from translating the DNA. J is TRDJ1 and V is TRDV1; D possibly corresponds to TRDD3 (5 bases). This CDR3 is 17 amino acids long. V was shortened by 3 bases and J by 3 bases, with 20 bases between the two germline ends. The V gene's germline CDR1 is TSWWSYY and CDR2 QGS. The CDR3 reads CALGDLTGGLAPDKLIF. In DNA form, the CDR3 reads TGTGCTCTTGGGGATCTCACAGGGGGCCTTGCACCCGATAAACTCATCTTT.

This clone was recorded a few times. TCRdb's protein for this DNA is that of a much larger clone and differs from the translation at residue 5, likely a read error; the protein shown is the DNA translation. This chain connects TRDV2 to TRDJ1; 10 bases fit TRDD3. This CDR3 region has 19 residues. CDR1 is GEAIGNYY and CDR2 is EKD in the germline V gene. V dropped 3 bases and J dropped 0; count of bases not matched to a gene: 15. CDR3 nucleotides: TGTGCCTGTGACGCCGCAAAAGGGGGATACGCGATGGACACCGATAAACTCATCTTT. Protein product: CACDAAKGGYAMDTDKLIF.

This clone was found many times. A read error likely explains why the TCRdb protein, taken from a much larger clone, differs from this DNA's translation at residue 10; the protein shown is translated from the DNA. V and J are TRDV1 and TRDJ1; 11 bases are shared with TRDD3. The V gene's germline CDR1 is TSWWSYY and CDR2 QGS. CDR3 length: 23 amino acids. V dropped 2 bases and J dropped 0; count of bases not matched to a gene: 23. CDR3 nucleotide sequence: TGTGCTCTTGGGGAATTAGAAGGACCCGCGAACGTACTGGGGGATAAAGACACCGATAAACTCATCTTT. This translates into CALGELEGPANVLGDKDTDKLIF.